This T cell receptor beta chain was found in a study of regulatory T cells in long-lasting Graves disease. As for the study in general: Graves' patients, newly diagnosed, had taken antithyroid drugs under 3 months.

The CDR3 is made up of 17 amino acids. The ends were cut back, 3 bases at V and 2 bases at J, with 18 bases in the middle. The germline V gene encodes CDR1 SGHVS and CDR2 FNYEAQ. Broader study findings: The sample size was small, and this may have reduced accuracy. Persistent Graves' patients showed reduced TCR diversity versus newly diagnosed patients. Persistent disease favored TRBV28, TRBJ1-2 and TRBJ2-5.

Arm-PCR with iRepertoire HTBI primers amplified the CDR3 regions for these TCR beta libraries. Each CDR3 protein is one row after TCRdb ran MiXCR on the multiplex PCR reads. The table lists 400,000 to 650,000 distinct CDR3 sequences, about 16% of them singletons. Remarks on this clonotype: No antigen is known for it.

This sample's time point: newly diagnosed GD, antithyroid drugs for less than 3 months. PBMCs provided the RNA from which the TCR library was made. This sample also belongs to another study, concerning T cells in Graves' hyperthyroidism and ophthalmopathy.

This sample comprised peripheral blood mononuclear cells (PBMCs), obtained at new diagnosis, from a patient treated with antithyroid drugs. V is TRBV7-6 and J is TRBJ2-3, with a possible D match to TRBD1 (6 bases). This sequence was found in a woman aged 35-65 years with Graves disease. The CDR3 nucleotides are TGTGCCAGCAGCTTCTTAACAGGGTTGGCGTTCACAGATACGCAGTATTTT. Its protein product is CASSFLTGLAFTDTQYF. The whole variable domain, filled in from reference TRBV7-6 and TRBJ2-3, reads GAGVSQSPRYKVTKRGQDVALRCDPISGHVSLYWYRQALGQGPEFLTYFNYEAQQDKSGLPNDRFSAERPEGSISTLTIQRTEQRDSAMYRCASSFLTGLAFTDTQYFGPGTRLTVL.